These 14 T cell receptor beta chains share one sample of origin, sequenced in a study of blood T cell repertoires in COVID-19 (dated by TCRdb to 2018 to 2020). To prepare the library, the immunoSEQ multiplex PCR assay was applied. The table comes from immuneACCESS by way of TCRdb, which keeps in-frame sequences with V and J called. Part of the clones is missing from these tables; in studies checked, under half for an unresolved V gene and the rest for unknown reasons. The sample data list 130,000 to 150,000 clones, and around 75% of these were observed just once. The top ten clones comprise approximately 5.2% of the sample. The sample was peripheral blood. Receptors originate from a woman aged 70 to 79 with COVID-19, enrolled during active disease.

This clone came up once. The rearrangement uses TRBV28 and TRBJ1-4, with 9 bases lining up with TRBD1. V gave up 10 bases and J gave up 7 bases; unmatched junction bases: 10. Germline CDR1 reads MDHEN; CDR2 reads SYDVKM. The CDR3 spans 14 residues. CDR3 sequence (DNA): TGTGCCACCTCCGGGACAGGGAAGCGTGAAAAACTGTTTTTT. Its protein product is CATSGTGKREKLFF.

As concerns this clone: The junction departs from the called germline gene at one end, perhaps through a read error. The rearrangement uses TRBV7-2 and TRBJ2-3; TRBD2 matches 9 bases. CDR3 length equals 13 residues. Germline CDR1 is SGHTA and CDR2 is FQGNSA. Written as DNA, the CDR3 is TGTGCCAGCAGCCCCATAGGGCGGGGGGGCCTCGATTTT. Encoded protein: CASSPIGRGGLDF.

V gene TRBV5-1 combines with J gene TRBJ1-3, with 9 bases fitting TRBD1. CDR1 is SGHRS, CDR2 YFSETQ, per germline. Germline trimming cut 3 bases from V and 4 bases from J; bases unmatched to any gene: 8. CDR3 size: 16 residues. The CDR3 protein is CASSYAGTGQGNTIYF. CDR3 coding DNA: TGCGCCAGCAGCTACGCCGGGACAGGGCAAGGAAACACCATATATTTT.

The chain recombines TRBV5-1 with TRBJ1-2; the D is unclear. Trimming removed 4 bases from V and 4 bases from J, with 14 bases in between. CDR1 and CDR2 from the germline V gene are SGHRS and YFSETQ. This CDR3 spans 14 amino acids. The chain's CDR3 is CASSTPQSVYGYTF. In nucleotides, the CDR3 is TGCGCCAGCAGCACCCCCCAGTCCGTCTATGGCTACACCTTC.

V usage is TRBV4-2 and J usage is TRBJ2-2, with D hard to call. V lost 0 bases to trimming and J lost 4 bases, with 12 bases between them. Germline V gene data show CDR1 as LGHNA and CDR2 as YNFKEQ. The CDR3 extends over 16 amino acids. CDR3 DNA sequence: TGTGCCAGCAGCCAAGAAAGCTACCATAGCACCGGGGAGCTGTTTTTT. This translates into CASSQESYHSTGELFF.

In this sample, this clone turned up once. The V gene is TRBV7-9, the J gene TRBJ1-2, with TRBD1 matching 9 bases. The CDR3 has 16 residues. In germline, CDR1 is SEHNR, CDR2 FQNEAQ (reference sequence). Unmatched junction bases numbered 12, after V lost 5 bases and J lost 5 bases. In nucleotides, the CDR3 is TGTGCCAGCAGCCAGCGGCGGGACAGGGCTACGTATGGCTACACCTTC. It yields the protein CASSQRRDRATYGYTF. Looking up the rest from reference TRBV7-9 and TRBJ1-2 gives the full variable domain: DTGVSQNPRHKITKRGQNVTFRCDPISEHNRLYWYRQTLGQGPEFLTYFQNEAQLEKSRLLSDRFSAERPKGSFSTLEIQRTEQGDSAMYLCASSQRRDRATYGYTFGSGTRLTVV.

The CDR3 here is CAISELGDRDNRGYTF. The DNA of the CDR3 is TGTGCCATCAGTGAGTTGGGGGACAGGGATAATCGTGGCTACACCTTC. The chain carries TRBV10-3 and TRBJ1-2; 9 bases fit TRBD1. The CDR3 is 16 amino acids. J was trimmed by 7 bases and V by 1 base; bases with no gene match: 10. CDR1 is ENHRY, CDR2 SYGVKD, per germline.

This clone occurred a few times. The chain recombines TRBV5-1 with TRBJ2-1; 8 bases match TRBD1. The CDR3 length is 16 residues. The V and J ends lost 0 bases and 4 bases, in that order; junction bases with no gene match: 6. From germline, CDR1 is SGHRS and CDR2 YFSETQ. CDR3 region: CASSLGVRQGYNEQFF. CDR3 nucleotide sequence: TGCGCCAGCAGCTTGGGGGTGCGACAGGGGTACAATGAGCAGTTCTTC.

This clone has a handful of counts. J is TRBJ1-2 and V is TRBV28; weak D call: TRBD1 (6 bases). V shed 6 bases and J shed 8 bases, with 19 bases lying between them. This CDR3 comprises 14 residues. Germline CDR1 MDHEN, CDR2 SYDVKM. The CDR3 spells CASSYGGQALGYTF. CDR3 nucleotides: TGTGCCAGCAGCTACGGGGGGCAGGCTTTAGGCTACACCTTC.

This chain uses TRBV7-2 with TRBJ2-7; perhaps TRBD1 as D (6 bases). The CDR3 runs to 14 residues. The V gene's germline CDR1 is SGHTA and CDR2 FQGNSA. Between the trimmed V and J ends, which lost 5 bases and 2 bases, there was a span of 13 bases. The CDR3 nucleotides read TGTGCCAGCAGCCCACAGGGTTTTACCTACGAGCAGTACTTC. Amino acid sequence: CASSPQGFTYEQYF.

There are a few counts of this clone. The chain carries TRBV12-3 or TRBV12-4 and TRBJ1-6, with a tentative D call TRBD1 (5 bases). This CDR3 is built from 13 residues. The V gene lost 5 bases and the J gene lost 7 bases, with 9 bases spanning the gap. The CDR3 coding sequence is TGTGCCAGCAGTCGACAGTTAAATTCACCCCTCCACTTT. The encoded protein is CASSRQLNSPLHF.

The chain is built from TRBV27 and TRBJ1-5, with 7 bases fitting TRBD1. The J segment lost 5 bases and the V segment lost 8 bases, leaving 0 bases of the junction unmatched. Germline-derived CDR1 and CDR2 are MNHEY and SMNVEV (reference sequence). The CDR3 is 11 residues long. CDR3 sequence: CASGTDQPQHF. Written as DNA, the CDR3 is TGTGCCAGCGGGACAGATCAGCCCCAGCATTTT.

Of note for this clone: Additional DNA sequences in this sample encode the identical CDR3. The gene calls are TRBV12-3 or TRBV12-4 and TRBJ1-2; 7 bases map to TRBD1. With V trimmed by 5 bases and J by 4 bases, 4 bases remained unmatched. This CDR3 is built from 13 residues. CDR3 sequence reads: CASSPDRVYGYTF. The CDR3 DNA sequence: TGTGCCAGCAGTCCCGACAGGGTCTATGGCTACACCTTC.

This chain uses TRBV6-5 with TRBJ1-5; 10 nucleotides line up with TRBD1. V was pared by 5 bases and J by 4 bases, with 5 bases of the junction left unmatched. The CDR3 runs 15 residues. Germline loops: CDR1 MNHEY, CDR2 SVGAGI. CDR3 DNA sequence: TGTGCCAGCAGTCTGGGACAGGGGAGAAATCAGCCCCAGCATTTT. Translating it yields CASSLGQGRNQPQHF.